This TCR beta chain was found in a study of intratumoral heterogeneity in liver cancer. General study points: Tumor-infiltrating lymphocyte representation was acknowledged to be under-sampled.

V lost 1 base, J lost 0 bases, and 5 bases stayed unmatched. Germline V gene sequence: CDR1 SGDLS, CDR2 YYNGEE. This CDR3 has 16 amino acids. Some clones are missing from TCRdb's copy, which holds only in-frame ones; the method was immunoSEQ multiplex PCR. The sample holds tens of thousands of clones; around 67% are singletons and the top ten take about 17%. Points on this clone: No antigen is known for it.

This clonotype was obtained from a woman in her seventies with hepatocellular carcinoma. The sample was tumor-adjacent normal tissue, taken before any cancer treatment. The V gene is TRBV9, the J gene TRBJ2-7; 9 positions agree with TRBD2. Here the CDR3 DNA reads TGTGCCAGCAGCGTAAGGGCGGGAGGGAGCTCCTACGAGCAGTACTTC. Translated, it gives CASSVRAGGSSYEQYF. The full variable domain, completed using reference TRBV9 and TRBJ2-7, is DSGVTQTPKHLITATGQRVTLRCSPRSGDLSVYWYQQSLDQGLQFLIQYYNGEERAKGNILERFSAQQFPDLHSELNLSSLELGDSALYFCASSVRAGGSSYEQYFGPGTRLTVT.